The 20 T cell receptor beta chains reported below all come from one sample, sequenced in a study of a mutant IDH1 vaccine in newly diagnosed glioma. The repertoire was sequenced with immunoSEQ multiplex PCR; TCRdb's copy has only in-frame clones and lacks some. The sample shows approximately 62,000 clones, about 85% of them seen only once. As to time point: week 35, safety follow-up. Vaccination used 300 ug of mutant IDH1 20-mer peptide per dose, with topical imiquimod. No cognate antigen is known for these TCRs. Here the sequenced sample was PBMCs, taken from a glioma patient whose treatment included an IDH1 peptide vaccine. These receptors were collected from a man younger than 40 with glioma.

The count of this clone is one. The rearrangement links TRBV18 to TRBJ2-3, with 9 bases matching TRBD1. With 5 bases clipped from V and 3 bases from J, the junction kept 9 bases outside the gene matches. The germline gives CDR1 KGHSH, CDR2 LQKENI. The CDR3 has 16 amino acids. This CDR3 is CASSSRTGEVTDTQYF. In DNA, the CDR3 is TGTGCCAGCTCATCCCGGACAGGGGAGGTTACAGATACGCAGTATTTT.

The J gene is TRBJ2-1, the V gene TRBV28; 12 nucleotides agree with TRBD2. Germline-derived CDR1 and CDR2 are MDHEN and SYDVKM. The CDR3 is 17 residues long. V gave up 9 bases and J gave up 0 bases; unmatched junction bases: 9. Written as DNA, the CDR3 is TGTGCCAGTACTAGCGGGGGGCAAGAGAGCTCCTACAATGAGCAGTTCTTC. This codes for CASTSGGQESSYNEQFF.

V usage is TRBV29-1 and J usage is TRBJ1-1; perhaps TRBD1 as D (5 bases). V lost 6 bases and J lost 4, with 18 bases in between. CDR1 is SQVTM, CDR2 ANQGSEA, per germline. The CDR3 has 14 residues. The CDR3 loop reads CSVRPQVRGTEAFF. The CDR3 nucleotides read TGCAGCGTACGTCCTCAGGTTAGGGGCACTGAAGCTTTCTTT.

A few counts support this clone. The chain combines TRBV11-2 with TRBJ1-2, with D uncertain. In germline, CDR1 is SGHAT, CDR2 FQNNGV. The ends were cut back, 5 bases at V and 4 bases at J, with 17 bases in the middle. The CDR3 totals 15 residues. The CDR3 nucleotides are TGTGCCAGCAGCATCGAAGGCAGCTACCTCTATGGCTACACCTTC. Its translation is CASSIEGSYLYGYTF.

The chain joins TRBV12-5 to TRBJ2-3; 9 nucleotides line up with TRBD1. CDR3 length equals 15 residues. The V segment lost 1 base and the J segment 5 bases; nucleotides outside the gene matches: 4. Germline CDR1 reads LGHNT; CDR2 reads FRNRAP. The CDR3 sequence: CASGLGQGEVDTQYF. The CDR3 DNA reads as TGTGCTAGTGGTTTGGGACAGGGGGAGGTAGATACGCAGTATTTT.

The chain has TRBV30 and TRBJ1-5; perhaps TRBD1 as D (5 bases). The CDR3 consists of 14 residues. Germline V gene sequence: CDR1 GTSNPN, CDR2 SVGIG (reference sequence). V dropped 0 bases and J dropped 5 bases, with 11 bases sitting between them. As DNA, the CDR3 is TGTGCCTGGAGTGTACCGGGGGTTCATCAGCCCCAGCATTTT. Translation: CAWSVPGVHQPQHF.

The J gene is TRBJ2-5, the V gene TRBV2; possible D gene TRBD1, 5 bases. Trimming removed 9 bases from V and 0 bases from J, with 11 bases in between. The germline gives CDR1 SNHLY, CDR2 FYNNEI. The CDR3 is 13 amino acids. The CDR3 loop reads CASRSGYQETQYF. CDR3 sequence (DNA): TGTGCCAGTCGATCAGGGTACCAAGAGACCCAGTACTTC.

The genes are TRBV5-1 and TRBJ2-5; TRBD2 matches at 15 bases. The CDR3 is made up of 19 amino acids. Germline V CDR1 and CDR2: SGHRS, YFSETQ. Losses at the gene ends were 3 bases for V and 3 bases for J; bases not matched to a gene: 12. CDR3 sequence: CASSYYGTSGGLRKETQYF. The CDR3 DNA is TGCGCCAGCAGCTATTATGGGACTAGCGGGGGGCTAAGAAAAGAGACCCAGTACTTC.

This chain uses TRBV5-1 with TRBJ1-1; TRBD1 agrees at 10 bases. J gave up 5 bases and V 4 bases, and 5 bases lay outside the gene matches. Germline-derived CDR1 and CDR2 are SGHRS and YFSETQ. This CDR3 comprises 14 residues. The CDR3 is CASSVTGGGTEAFF. The CDR3 coding sequence is TGCGCCAGCAGCGTGACAGGGGGCGGAACTGAAGCTTTCTTT.

This chain links TRBV5-1 with TRBJ2-2; TRBD1 aligns across 7 bases. CDR1 and CDR2 from the germline V gene are SGHRS and YFSETQ. V lost 4 bases to trimming and J lost 1 base; unmatched junction nucleotides: 4. The CDR3 contains 15 residues. Here the CDR3 reads CASSHRTGNTGELFF. The CDR3 coding sequence is TGCGCCAGCAGCCACCGGACAGGGAACACCGGGGAGCTGTTTTTT.

The chain links TRBV4-1 to TRBJ1-6, with D tentatively TRBD1 (6 bases). Germline V gene data show CDR1 as MGHRA and CDR2 as YSYEKL. V was cut by 0 bases and J by 10 bases, with 13 bases left in between. The CDR3 covers 15 residues. CDR3 in amino acids: CASSQDWGAWSPLHF. As DNA, the CDR3 is TGCGCCAGCAGCCAAGATTGGGGGGCATGGTCACCCCTCCACTTT.

This clone was counted a few times. J is TRBJ1-1 and V is TRBV5-1; perhaps TRBD1 as D (5 bases). Germline V lookup: CDR1 SGHRS, CDR2 YFSETQ. The CDR3 spans 11 residues. V gave up 2 bases and J gave up 14 bases, with 13 bases separating them. In DNA, the CDR3 is TGCGCCAGCAGCTTCGAACAGGATCACTTCTTT. It yields the protein CASSFEQDHFF.

V is TRBV5-5 and J is TRBJ2-3; the D is unclear. V lost 3 bases and J lost 1, with 24 bases in between. Germline CDR1 reads SGHKS; CDR2 reads YYEKEE (reference sequence). This CDR3 is 19 amino acids long. The CDR3 bases are TGTGCCAGCAGCTCCTTCTATATTTTGGATTTAGGCGGCACAGATACGCAGTATTTT. It encodes CASSSFYILDLGGTDTQYF.

This clone was seen more than once but under ten times. The chain joins TRBV11-3 to TRBJ1-1; D is uncertain. V lost 3 bases, J lost 1 base, and 6 bases lay in between. The CDR3 contains 13 residues. Per germline, CDR1 SGHNT and CDR2 YENEEA. The DNA for the CDR3 is TGTGCCAGCAGCTTGACACGGAACACTGAAGCTTTCTTT. This gives the protein CASSLTRNTEAFF.

This clone has just a few counts. The chain recombines TRBV19 with TRBJ1-1; TRBD1 aligns across 8 bases. Trimming at V came to 5 bases and at J to 0 bases, leaving 8 bases not matched to a gene. The germline V gene encodes CDR1 LNHDA and CDR2 SQIVND (reference sequence). This CDR3 contains 16 residues. CDR3 DNA: TGTGCCAGTAGTCCCGGACAGGGACCGATGAACACTGAAGCTTTCTTT. It translates to CASSPGQGPMNTEAFF.

The chain recombines TRBV28 with TRBJ1-3; D unresolved. The V end was cut by 3 bases, the J end by 4 bases, with 7 bases between. The CDR3 totals 13 residues. Per germline, CDR1 MDHEN and CDR2 SYDVKM. The CDR3 sequence is CASSFIVGNTIYF. DNA for the CDR3: TGTGCCAGCAGTTTTATTGTGGGAAACACCATATATTTT.

V and J are TRBV4-2 and TRBJ2-1; D possibly corresponds to TRBD2 (6 bases). V was cut by 5 bases and J by 0 bases, with 11 bases left in between. The CDR3 spans 15 residues. Germline V CDR1 and CDR2: LGHNA, YNFKEQ. CDR3 loop: CASSAGHSSYNEQFF. CDR3 coding DNA: TGTGCCAGCAGCGCGGGGCACAGCTCCTACAATGAGCAGTTCTTC.

V and J are TRBV2 and TRBJ2-1; 11 bases agree with TRBD2. Germline CDR1 is SNHLY and CDR2 is FYNNEI. J lost 6 bases, V lost 6 bases, and 7 bases had no gene match. CDR3 size: 15 residues. The CDR3 sequence is CASSVTSGGSNEQFF. CDR3 DNA sequence: TGTGCCAGCAGCGTTACTAGCGGGGGTTCCAATGAGCAGTTCTTC. The full variable domain, rest sourced from reference TRBV2 and TRBJ2-1, is EPEVTQTPSHQVTQMGQEVILRCVPISNHLYFYWYRQILGQKVEFLVSFYNNEISEKSEIFDDQFSVERPDGSNFTLKIRSTKLEDSAMYFCASSVTSGGSNEQFFGPGTRLTVL.

The gene calls are TRBV13 and TRBJ2-7; 8 bases map to TRBD2. V dropped 6 bases and J dropped 1; count of bases not matched to a gene: 5. CDR3 length: 14 residues. CDR1 is PRHDT, CDR2 FYEKMQ, per germline (reference sequence). This CDR3 reads CASRTSGSSYEQYF. DNA of the CDR3: TGTGCCAGCAGAACTAGCGGTTCTTCCTACGAGCAGTACTTC.

This rearrangement joins TRBV6-5 to TRBJ1-1; D is unresolved. Trimming stripped 2 bases from V and 1 base from J, with 5 bases between. The germline V gene encodes CDR1 MNHEY and CDR2 SVGAGI. The CDR3 contains 13 residues. This CDR3 reads CASSYEPNTEAFF. The DNA of the CDR3 is TGTGCCAGCAGTTACGAACCGAACACTGAAGCTTTCTTT.